Given below is one T cell receptor (beta chain) in context. With 2 bases clipped from V and 5 bases from J, the junction kept 6 bases outside the gene matches. Looked up from germline, CDR1 is PRHDT and CDR2 is FYEKMQ (reference sequence). The CDR3 is 14 amino acids. This sample was taken from a study of cytomegalovirus exposure and HLA in healthy donors. TCRdb keeps only in-frame clones here, not all; method: immunoSEQ multiplex PCR. This sample has about 180,000 clones; around 85% occur once, and the top ten carry about a sixth. This chain links TRBV13 with TRBJ2-7; 7 bases agree with TRBD1. Input material: PBMCs. The sequence was obtained from a man aged 18 to 35 in good health and CMV-seropositive. CDR3 residues: CASSLIDRVHEQYF. The CDR3 bases are TGTGCCAGCAGCTTAATAGACAGGGTGCACGAGCAGTACTTC.